This TCR beta chain is from a study of T-cell reconstitution after alpha-beta-depleted transplantation in children. Unique molecular identifiers featured in how the TCRbeta library was prepared. MiXCR was run by TCRdb on the PCR reads, yielding one entry per CDR3 protein. The sample carries approximately 400,000 distinct CDR3 sequences, 16% recorded once. Turning to this clonotype: Its target is not known.

The CDR3 extends over 13 amino acids. V lost 6 bases and J lost 5; bases outside the gene matches: 7. The germline gives CDR1 SQVTM, CDR2 ANQGSEA. Overall study findings and caveats: The study traced high day-60 TCRbeta diversity in some patients to surviving recipient T cells and thymic progenitors. Several hundred expanded graft clones reportedly supplied alpha-beta T cells about two months after transplant. From newly produced T cells came most of the T-cell counts and diversity one year after transplant.

The source of this sequence is a boy under two years old who had a stem cell transplant for Wiskott-Aldrich syndrome, so the T cells may come from the graft donor. The chain combines TRBV29-1 with TRBJ2-1; 7 positions agree with TRBD1. The specimen comprised PBMCs, mostly from graft donor cells, sampled 360 days after TCRalphabeta/CD19-depleted stem cell transplant. The CDR3, as DNA: TGCAGCGTCAACAGGGGATTAGACAATGAGCAGTTCTTC. Amino acids: CSVNRGLDNEQFF.